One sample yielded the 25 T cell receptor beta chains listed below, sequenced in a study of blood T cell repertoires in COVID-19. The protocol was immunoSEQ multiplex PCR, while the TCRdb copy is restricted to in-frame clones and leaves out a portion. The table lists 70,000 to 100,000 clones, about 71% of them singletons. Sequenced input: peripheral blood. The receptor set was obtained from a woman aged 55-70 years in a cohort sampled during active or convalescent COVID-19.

The DNA of the CDR3 is TGTGCCAGCAGTTACGCAGGCAATGAGCAGTTCTTC. This translates into CASSYAGNEQFF. The rearrangement links TRBV6-5 to TRBJ2-1, with no clear D. V was shortened by 2 bases and J by 6 bases, with 5 bases between the two germline ends. The CDR3 has 12 residues. Germline CDR1 MNHEY, CDR2 SVGAGI.

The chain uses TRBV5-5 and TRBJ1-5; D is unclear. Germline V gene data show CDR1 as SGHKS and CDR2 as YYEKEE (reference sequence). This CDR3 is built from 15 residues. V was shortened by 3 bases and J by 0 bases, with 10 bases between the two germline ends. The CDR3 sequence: CASSSTSLSNQPQHF. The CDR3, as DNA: TGTGCCAGCAGCTCCACATCCCTTAGCAATCAGCCCCAGCATTTT.

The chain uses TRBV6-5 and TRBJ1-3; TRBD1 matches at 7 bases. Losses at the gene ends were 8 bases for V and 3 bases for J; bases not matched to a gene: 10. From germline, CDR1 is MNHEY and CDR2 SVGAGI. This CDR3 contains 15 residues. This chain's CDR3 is CASEAQGEGGNTIYF. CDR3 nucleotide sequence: TGTGCCAGCGAGGCCCAGGGGGAAGGTGGAAACACCATATATTTT.

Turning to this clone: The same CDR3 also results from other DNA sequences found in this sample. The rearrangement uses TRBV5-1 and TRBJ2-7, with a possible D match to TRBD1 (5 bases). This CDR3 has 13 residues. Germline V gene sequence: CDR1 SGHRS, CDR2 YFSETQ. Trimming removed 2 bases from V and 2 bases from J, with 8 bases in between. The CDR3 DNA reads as TGCGCCAGCAGCTTAGACAGAACCTACGAGCAGTACTTC. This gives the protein CASSLDRTYEQYF.

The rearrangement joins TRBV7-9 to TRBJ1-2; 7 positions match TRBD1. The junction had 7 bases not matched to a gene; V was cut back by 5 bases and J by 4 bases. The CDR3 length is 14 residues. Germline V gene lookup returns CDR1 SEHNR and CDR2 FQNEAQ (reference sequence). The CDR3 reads CASSRDSLSYGYTF. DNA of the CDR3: TGTGCCAGCAGCAGGGACAGCCTCTCCTATGGCTACACCTTC.

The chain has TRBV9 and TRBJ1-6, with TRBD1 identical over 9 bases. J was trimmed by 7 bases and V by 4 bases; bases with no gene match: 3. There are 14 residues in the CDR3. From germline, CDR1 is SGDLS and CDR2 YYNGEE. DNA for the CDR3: TGTGCCAGCAGCACAGGGGGCCACAATTCACCCCTCCACTTT. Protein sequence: CASSTGGHNSPLHF.

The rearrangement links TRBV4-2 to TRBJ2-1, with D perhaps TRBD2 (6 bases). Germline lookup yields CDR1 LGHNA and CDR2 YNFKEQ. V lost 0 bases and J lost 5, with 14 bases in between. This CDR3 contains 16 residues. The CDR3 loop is CASSQEPAGLNNEQFF. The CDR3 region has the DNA TGTGCCAGCAGCCAAGAACCGGCGGGGTTAAACAATGAGCAGTTCTTC.

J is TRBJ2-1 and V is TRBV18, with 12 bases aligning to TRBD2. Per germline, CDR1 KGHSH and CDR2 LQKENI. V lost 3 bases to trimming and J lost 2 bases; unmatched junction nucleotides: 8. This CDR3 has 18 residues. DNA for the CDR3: TGTGCCAGCTCACCGGCTAGCGGGGGGGCCGGGACCTACAATGAGCAGTTCTTC. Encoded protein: CASSPASGGAGTYNEQFF.

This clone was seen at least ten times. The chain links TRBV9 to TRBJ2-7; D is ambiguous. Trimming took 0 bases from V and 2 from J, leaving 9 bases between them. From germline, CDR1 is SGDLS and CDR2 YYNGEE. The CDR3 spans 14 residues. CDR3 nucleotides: TGTGCCAGCAGCGTAGATCCAGATACCTACGAGCAGTACTTC. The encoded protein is CASSVDPDTYEQYF. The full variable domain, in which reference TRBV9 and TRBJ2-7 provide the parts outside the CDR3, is DSGVTQTPKHLITATGQRVTLRCSPRSGDLSVYWYQQSLDQGLQFLIQYYNGEERAKGNILERFSAQQFPDLHSELNLSSLELGDSALYFCASSVDPDTYEQYFGPGTRLTVT.

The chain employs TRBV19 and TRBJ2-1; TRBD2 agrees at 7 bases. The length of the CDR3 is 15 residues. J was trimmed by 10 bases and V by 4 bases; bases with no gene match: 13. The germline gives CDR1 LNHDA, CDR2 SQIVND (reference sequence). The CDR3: CASSTRTRAGGEQFF. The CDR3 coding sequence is TGTGCCAGTAGTACGAGGACTAGGGCTGGGGGAGAGCAGTTCTTC.

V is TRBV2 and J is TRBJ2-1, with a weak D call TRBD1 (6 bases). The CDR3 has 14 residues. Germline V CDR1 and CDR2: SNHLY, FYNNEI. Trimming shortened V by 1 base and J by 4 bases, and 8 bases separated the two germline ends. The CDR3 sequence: CASSEDRVYNEQFF. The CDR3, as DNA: TGTGCCAGCAGTGAAGACAGGGTTTACAATGAGCAGTTCTTC.

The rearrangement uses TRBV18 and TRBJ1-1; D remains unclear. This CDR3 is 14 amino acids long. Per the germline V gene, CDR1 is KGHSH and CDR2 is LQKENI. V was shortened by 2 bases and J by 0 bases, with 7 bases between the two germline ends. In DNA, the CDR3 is TGTGCCAGCTCACCAGGCCGATTGAACACTGAAGCTTTCTTT. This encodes CASSPGRLNTEAFF.

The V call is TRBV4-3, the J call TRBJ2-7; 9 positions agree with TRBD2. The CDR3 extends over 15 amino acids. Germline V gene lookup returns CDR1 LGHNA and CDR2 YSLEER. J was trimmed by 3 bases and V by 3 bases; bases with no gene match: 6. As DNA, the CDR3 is TGCGCCAGCAGCCAGGAAAGCGGGGGGTTCTACGAGCAGTACTTC. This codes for CASSQESGGFYEQYF.

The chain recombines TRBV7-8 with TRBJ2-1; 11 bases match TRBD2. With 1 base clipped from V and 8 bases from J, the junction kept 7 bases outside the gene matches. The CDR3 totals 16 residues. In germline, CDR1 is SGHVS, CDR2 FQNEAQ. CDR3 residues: CASSLELAGGRDEQFF. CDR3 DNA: TGTGCCAGCAGCTTAGAGTTAGCGGGGGGGAGGGATGAGCAGTTCTTC.

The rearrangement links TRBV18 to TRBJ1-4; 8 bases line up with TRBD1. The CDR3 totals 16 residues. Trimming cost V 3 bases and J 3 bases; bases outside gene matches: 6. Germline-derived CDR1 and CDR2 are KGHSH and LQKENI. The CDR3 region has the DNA TGTGCCAGCTCACCTTGGACAGGGTCGGCTAATGAAAAACTGTTTTTT. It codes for CASSPWTGSANEKLFF.

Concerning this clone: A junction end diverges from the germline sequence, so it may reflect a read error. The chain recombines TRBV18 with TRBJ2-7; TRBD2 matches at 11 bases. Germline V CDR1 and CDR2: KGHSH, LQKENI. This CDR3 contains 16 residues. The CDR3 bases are TGTGCCAGCTCACGACCCCCTAGCGGGGGGATCTACGAGCAGTACTTT. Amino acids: CASSRPPSGGIYEQYF.

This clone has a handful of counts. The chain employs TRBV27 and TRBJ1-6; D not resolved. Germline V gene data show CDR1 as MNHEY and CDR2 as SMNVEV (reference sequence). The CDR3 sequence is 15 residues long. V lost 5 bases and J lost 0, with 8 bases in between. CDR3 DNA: TGTGCCAGCAGTGGGCCGAGCTCCTATAATTCACCCCTCCACTTT. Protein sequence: CASSGPSSYNSPLHF.

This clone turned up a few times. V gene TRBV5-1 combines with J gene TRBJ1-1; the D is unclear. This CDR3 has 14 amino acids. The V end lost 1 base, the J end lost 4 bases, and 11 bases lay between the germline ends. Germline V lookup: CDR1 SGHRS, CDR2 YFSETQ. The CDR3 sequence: CASSLWEAGTEAFF. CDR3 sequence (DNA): TGCGCCAGCAGCTTGTGGGAGGCGGGCACTGAAGCTTTCTTT.

In nucleotides, the CDR3 is TGTGCCAGCAGCCAATTGAAGCAGGGCACCCCTAATGAAAAACTGTTTTTT. Translating gives CASSQLKQGTPNEKLFF. This chain joins TRBV4-2 and TRBJ1-4; D may be TRBD1 (5 bases). The CDR3 totals 17 residues. CDR1 LGHNA and CDR2 YNFKEQ come from the germline V gene. With 2 bases removed from V and 3 bases from J, the gap between germline ends came to 16 bases.

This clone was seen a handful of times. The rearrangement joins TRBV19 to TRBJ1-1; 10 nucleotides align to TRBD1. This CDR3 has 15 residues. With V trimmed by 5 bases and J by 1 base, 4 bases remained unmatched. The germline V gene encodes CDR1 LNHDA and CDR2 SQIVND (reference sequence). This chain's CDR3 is CASSPRTGGNTEAFF. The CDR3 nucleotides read TGTGCCAGTAGTCCTCGGACAGGGGGGAACACTGAAGCTTTCTTT.

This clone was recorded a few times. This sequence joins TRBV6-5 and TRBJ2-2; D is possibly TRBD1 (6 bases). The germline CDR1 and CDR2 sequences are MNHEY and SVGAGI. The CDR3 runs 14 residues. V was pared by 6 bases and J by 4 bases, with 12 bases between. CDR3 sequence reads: CASSPGHITGELFF. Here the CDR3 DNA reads TGTGCCAGCAGCCCGGGACACATCACCGGGGAGCTGTTTTTT.

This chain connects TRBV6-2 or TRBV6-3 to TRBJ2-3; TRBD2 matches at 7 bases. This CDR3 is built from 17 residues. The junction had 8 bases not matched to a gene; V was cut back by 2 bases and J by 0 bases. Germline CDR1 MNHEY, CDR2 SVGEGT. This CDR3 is CASSYPWGGLSTDTQYF. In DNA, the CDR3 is TGTGCCAGCAGTTACCCCTGGGGGGGACTGAGCACAGATACGCAGTATTTT.

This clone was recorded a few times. CDR3 residues: CASSTGTNQPQHF. The CDR3 DNA sequence: TGCGCCAGCAGTACAGGAACCAATCAGCCCCAGCATTTT. The V gene is TRBV4-3, the J gene TRBJ1-5; D possibly corresponds to TRBD1 (5 bases). The length of the CDR3 is 13 residues. Trimming removed 6 bases at V and 3 bases at J, with 9 bases between. Germline V CDR1 and CDR2: LGHNA, YSLEER.

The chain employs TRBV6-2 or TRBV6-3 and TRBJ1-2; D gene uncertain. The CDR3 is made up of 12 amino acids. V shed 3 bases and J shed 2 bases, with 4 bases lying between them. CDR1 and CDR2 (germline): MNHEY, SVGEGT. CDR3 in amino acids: CASSYMNYGYTF. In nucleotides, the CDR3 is TGTGCCAGCAGTTATATGAACTATGGCTACACCTTC.

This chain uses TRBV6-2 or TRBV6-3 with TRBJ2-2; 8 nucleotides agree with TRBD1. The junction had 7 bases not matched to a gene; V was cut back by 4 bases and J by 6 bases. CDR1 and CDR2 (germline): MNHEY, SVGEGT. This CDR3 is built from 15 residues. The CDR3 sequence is CASSSGGGPPGELFF. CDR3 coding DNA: TGTGCCAGCAGTTCAGGGGGCGGCCCACCCGGGGAGCTGTTTTTT.